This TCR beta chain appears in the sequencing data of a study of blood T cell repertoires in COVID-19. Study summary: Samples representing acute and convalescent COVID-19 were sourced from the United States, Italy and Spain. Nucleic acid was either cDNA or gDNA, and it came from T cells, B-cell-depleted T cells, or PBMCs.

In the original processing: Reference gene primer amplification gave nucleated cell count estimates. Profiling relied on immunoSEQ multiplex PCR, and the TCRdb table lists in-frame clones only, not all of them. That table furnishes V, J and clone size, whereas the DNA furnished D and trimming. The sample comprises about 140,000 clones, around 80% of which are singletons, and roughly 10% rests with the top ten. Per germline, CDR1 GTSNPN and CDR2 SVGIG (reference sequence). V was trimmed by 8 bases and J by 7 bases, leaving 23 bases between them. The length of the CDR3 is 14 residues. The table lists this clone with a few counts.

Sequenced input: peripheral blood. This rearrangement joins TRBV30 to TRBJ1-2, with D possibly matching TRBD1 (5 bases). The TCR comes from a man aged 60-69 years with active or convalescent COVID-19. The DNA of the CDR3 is TGTGCCACCTCTGGGGCAGCTGTCCTAGGTGGCTACACCTTC. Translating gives CATSGAAVLGGYTF.